This T cell receptor (beta chain) came from a study of blood T cell repertoires in COVID-19. Study as a whole: Acute-phase and convalescent COVID-19 samples originated in the United States, Italy and Spain. Sample material is recorded as cDNA or gDNA derived from T cells, B-cell-depleted T cells, or PBMCs.

The method was immunoSEQ multiplex PCR; TCRdb's version includes in-frame clones alone and lacks a portion of them. Among 220,000 or so clones, 80% to 90% were seen once, and the ten largest hold approximately 5%. This TCR was recovered from a woman in her sixties who had recovered from COVID-19. Input material: peripheral blood.

CDR3 amino acids: CAISESSRQGSDTQYF. In nucleotides, the CDR3 is TGTGCCATCAGTGAGTCGAGTAGACAGGGCTCGGATACGCAGTATTTT. The chain combines TRBV10-3 with TRBJ2-3; 7 bases align to TRBD1. The CDR3 covers 16 residues. With 0 bases clipped from V and 6 bases from J, the junction kept 9 bases outside the gene matches. The germline gives CDR1 ENHRY, CDR2 SYGVKD.